The present T cell receptor beta chain was sequenced within a study of STAT5B mutations in CD4+ large granular lymphocyte leukemia. This clone was seen only a few times. There are 14 residues in the CDR3. Trimming took 0 bases from V and 0 from J, leaving 7 bases between them. Germline CDR1 reads SGHRS; CDR2 reads YFSETQ. The survey-level immunoSEQ assay was used. The data were produced by immunoSEQ multiplex PCR, yet TCRdb's version contains in-frame clones alone and is incomplete. The data show 30,000 to 40,000 clones, less than 70% seen once. This TCR came from a human donor in good health. J is TRBJ2-7 and V is TRBV5-1, with D uncertain. The sequenced material came from CD4+ T cells from blood buffy coats. CDR3 amino acids: CASSLVSSSYEQYF. DNA of the CDR3: TGCGCCAGCAGCTTGGTCAGTAGCTCCTACGAGCAGTACTTC. Full variable domain (missing parts from reference TRBV5-1 and TRBJ2-7): KAGVTQTPRYLIKTRGQQVTLSCSPISGHRSVSWYQQTPGQGLQFLFEYFSETQRNKGNFPGRFSGRQFSNSRSEMNVSTLELGDSALYLCASSLVSSSYEQYFGPGTRLTVT.